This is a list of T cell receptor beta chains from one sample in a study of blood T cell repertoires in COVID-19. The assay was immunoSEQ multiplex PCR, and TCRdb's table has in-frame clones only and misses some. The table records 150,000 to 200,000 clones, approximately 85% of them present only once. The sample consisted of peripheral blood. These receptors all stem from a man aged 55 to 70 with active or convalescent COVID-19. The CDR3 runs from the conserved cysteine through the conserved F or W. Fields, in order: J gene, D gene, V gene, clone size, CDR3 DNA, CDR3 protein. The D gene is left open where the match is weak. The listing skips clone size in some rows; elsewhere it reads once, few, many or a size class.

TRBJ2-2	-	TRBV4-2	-	TGTGCCAGCAGCCAAGATATCCCCGTAGGGGCCGGGGAGCTGTTTTTT	CASSQDIPVGAGELFF
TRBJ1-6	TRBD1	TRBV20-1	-	TGCAGTGCTACTGAAGACAGGGCAAATTCACCCCTCCACTTT	CSATEDRANSPLHF
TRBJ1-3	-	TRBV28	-	TGTGCCAGCAAAGACTTTTTCTCTGGAAACACCATATATTTT	CASKDFFSGNTIYF
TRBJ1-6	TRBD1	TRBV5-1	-	TGCGCCAGCAGCTTGGGGGGGACAGACAGCTCCTATAATTCACCCCTCCACTTT	CASSLGGTDSSYNSPLHF
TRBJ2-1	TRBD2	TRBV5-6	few	TGTGCCAGCAGCCTTGGGACTAGTAATGAGCAGTTCTTC	CASSLGTSNEQFF
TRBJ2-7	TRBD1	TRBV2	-	TGTGCCAGCAGCCCCGGGACAGGGGGCTACGAGCAGTACTTC	CASSPGTGGYEQYF
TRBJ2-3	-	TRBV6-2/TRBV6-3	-	TGTGCCAGCAGTTCGTTCGGGGTATTAGCGACAGATACGCAGTATTTT	CASSSFGVLATDTQYF
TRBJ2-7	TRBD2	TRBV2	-	TGTGCCAGCAGGGTTCGACTAGCGGGAGTGAACGAGCAGTACTTC	CASRVRLAGVNEQYF
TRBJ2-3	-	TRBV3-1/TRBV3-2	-	TGTGCCAGCAGCCAAACAGGGTCCGGCACAGATACGCAGTATTTT	CASSQTGSGTDTQYF
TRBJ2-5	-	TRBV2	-	TGTGCCAGCAGTGACCCGGAAGAGACCCAGTACTTC	CASSDPEETQYF
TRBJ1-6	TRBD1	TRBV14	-	TGTGCCAGCAGTGAGAGGACAGGGGTCGGGTCACCCCTCCACTTT	CASSERTGVGSPLHF
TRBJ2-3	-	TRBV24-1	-	TGTGCCACCAGTGGGGACACTACAGATACGCAGTATTTT	CATSGDTTDTQYF
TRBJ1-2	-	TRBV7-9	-	TGTGCCAGCAGCTTACGACAAGGGGGGGACTATGGCTACACCTTC	CASSLRQGGDYGYTF
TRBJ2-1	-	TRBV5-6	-	TGTGCCAGCAGCTTGGGAAGCTCGAATGAGCAGTTCTTC	CASSLGSSNEQFF
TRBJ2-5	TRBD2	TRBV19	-	TGTGCCAGTAGTATCGGGACTAGCGGAGGAGAGACCCAGTACTTC	CASSIGTSGGETQYF
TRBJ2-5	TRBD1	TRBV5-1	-	TGCGCCAGCAGCAGGACAGGGAGATTTTTCGGAGAGACCCAGTACTTC	CASSRTGRFFGETQYF
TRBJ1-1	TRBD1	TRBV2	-	TGTGCCAGCAGTGGGGGACAGGTGAACACTGAAGCTTTCTTT	CASSGGQVNTEAFF
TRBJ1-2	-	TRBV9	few	TGTGCCAGCAGCGTAGAGGCAGGGAGGGACTACACCTTC	CASSVEAGRDYTF
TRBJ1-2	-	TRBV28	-	TGTGCCAGCAGTTATGCCCAGGGGCTGATGGGTGGCTACACCTTC	CASSYAQGLMGGYTF
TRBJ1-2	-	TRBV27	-	TGTGCCAGCAGTTTCCAACAGGGTCAGTATGGCTACACCTTC	CASSFQQGQYGYTF
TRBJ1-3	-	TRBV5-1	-	TGCGCCAGCAGCCCAAGGACTGACTACTCTGGAAACACCATATATTTT	CASSPRTDYSGNTIYF
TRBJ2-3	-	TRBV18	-	TGTGCCAGCTCACCAGGGTCGAGGATGCCAGATACGCAGTATTTT	CASSPGSRMPDTQYF
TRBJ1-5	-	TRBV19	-	TGTGCCAGTACCCGCTCGAGTCAGCCCCAGCATTTT	CASTRSSQPQHF
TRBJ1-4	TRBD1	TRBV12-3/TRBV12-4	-	TGTGCCAGCAGCCTGACAGGGAATGAAAAACTGTTTTTT	CASSLTGNEKLFF
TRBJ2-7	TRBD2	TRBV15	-	TGTGCCACCAGCAGAGATGTAGTAGCGGGAGGGTACGAGCAGTACTTC	CATSRDVVAGGYEQYF
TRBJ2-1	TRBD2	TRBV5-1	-	TGCGCCAGCAGCCCAGCGGGAGGGCCCAATGAGCAGTTCTTC	CASSPAGGPNEQFF
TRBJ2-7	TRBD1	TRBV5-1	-	TGCGCCAGCAGCTCTAGACAGGGTCTCTACGAGCAGTACTTC	CASSSRQGLYEQYF
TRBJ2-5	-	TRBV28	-	TGTGCCAGCAGTTTATTCGCCGGCCAGGGTGAGGAGACCCAGTACTTC	CASSLFAGQGEETQYF
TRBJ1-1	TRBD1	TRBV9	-	TGTGCCAGCAGCCCCCGGACAGGGGCCTATGAAGCTTTCTTT	CASSPRTGAYEAFF
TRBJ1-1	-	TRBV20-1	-	TGCAGTGCACAGGGTAACACTGAAGCTTTCTTT	CSAQGNTEAFF
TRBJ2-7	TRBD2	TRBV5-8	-	TGTGCCAGCAGCTTGGGCTGGGGCGGGAGGGCCTACGAGCAGTACTTC	CASSLGWGGRAYEQYF
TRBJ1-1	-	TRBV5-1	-	TGCGCCAGCAGCGTTCCCGACACCCTTGAAGCTTTCTTT	CASSVPDTLEAFF
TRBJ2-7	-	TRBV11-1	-	TGTGCCAGCTCGACCCCGGGACTGCTATTCTACGAGCAGTACTTC	CASSTPGLLFYEQYF
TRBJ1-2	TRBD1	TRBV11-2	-	TGTGCCAGCAGCCATTCCGGGACAGAAATTTATGGCTACACCTTC	CASSHSGTEIYGYTF
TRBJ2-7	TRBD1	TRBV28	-	TGTGCCAGCAGTCCTCCGGGACAGGGAACCTACGAGCAGTACTTC	CASSPPGQGTYEQYF
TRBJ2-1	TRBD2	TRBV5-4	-	TGTGCCAGCAGGAGCGGGGACTACAATGAGCAGTTCTTC	CASRSGDYNEQFF
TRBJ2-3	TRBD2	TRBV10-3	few	TGTGCCATCAGAGGTGGAAAGGCTAGCGGGGAGCTTGGCCCAGATACGCAGTATTTT	CAIRGGKASGELGPDTQYF
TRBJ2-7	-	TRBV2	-	TGTGCCAGCAGTCTACAGGGGCGCGGGGCCTACGAGCAGTACTTC	CASSLQGRGAYEQYF
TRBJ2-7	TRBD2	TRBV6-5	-	TGTGCCAGCACCCAGAGCGGGGGATCAGCCTACGAGCAGTACTTC	CASTQSGGSAYEQYF
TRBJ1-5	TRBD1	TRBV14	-	TGTGCCAGCAGCTCCGGACAGGGGCTAAATCAGCCCCAGCATTTT	CASSSGQGLNQPQHF
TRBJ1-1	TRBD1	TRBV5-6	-	TGTGCCAGCAGCTTGGGAACCGCGGGACAGGCGAACACTGAAGCTTTCTTT	CASSLGTAGQANTEAFF
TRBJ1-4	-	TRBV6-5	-	TGTGCCAGCAGTCTGGAAGGAGCAACTAATGAAAAACTGTTTTTT	CASSLEGATNEKLFF
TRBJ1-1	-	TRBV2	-	TGTGCCAGCACCGAGAGTCGAACTGAAGCTTTCTTT	CASTESRTEAFF
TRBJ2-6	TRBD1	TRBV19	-	TGTGCCAGTAGCCCGGACAGGAGAAGCTCTGGGGCCAACGTCCTGACTTTC	CASSPDRRSSGANVLTF
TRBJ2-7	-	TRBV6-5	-	TGTGCCAGCAGCGGGGGACCACAGGGGTTCAACGAGCAGTACTTC	CASSGGPQGFNEQYF
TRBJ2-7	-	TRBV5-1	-	TGCGCCAGCAGCTTGTCCACAGGCCCCTACGAGCAGTACTTC	CASSLSTGPYEQYF
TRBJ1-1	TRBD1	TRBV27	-	TGTGCCAGCAGTTCTGGGACAGTCTCGTCTTCCGAAGCTTTCTTT	CASSSGTVSSSEAFF
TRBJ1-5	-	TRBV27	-	TGTGCCAGCAGTTCAGGGAGGAATCAGCCCCAGCATTTT	CASSSGRNQPQHF
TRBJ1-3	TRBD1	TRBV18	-	TGTGCCAGCTCACCATCTCCGGGACAGGGCTCCTCTGGAAACACCATATATTTT	CASSPSPGQGSSGNTIYF
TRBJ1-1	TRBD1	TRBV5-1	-	TGCGCCAGCAGCTCCCGGACAGGGAACACTGAAGCTTTCTTT	CASSSRTGNTEAFF
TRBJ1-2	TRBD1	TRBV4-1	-	TGCGCCAGCAGCAAAGTAGAGGGACAGGGTACTAACTCTGGCTATGGCTACACCTTC	CASSKVEGQGTNSGYGYTF
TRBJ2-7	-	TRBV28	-	TGTGCCAGCAGTTTAGTTTCTGTCTCCTACGAGCAGTACTTC	CASSLVSVSYEQYF
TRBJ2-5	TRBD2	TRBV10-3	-	TGTGCCATCAGTGGGACTAGCGGGAGTCTCAAGACCCAGTACTTC	CAISGTSGSLKTQYF
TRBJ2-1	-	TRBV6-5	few	TGTGCCAGCAGTTATGGACTCGCCTACAATGAGCAGTTCTTC	CASSYGLAYNEQFF